The 10 T cell receptor beta chains listed next were all sequenced from one sample in a study of blood T cell repertoires in COVID-19. Only in-frame clones appear in the TCRdb table, and some are missing; sequencing was by immunoSEQ multiplex PCR. Among some 120,000 clones, about 85% were seen once, and the ten largest hold 6.6%. Material: peripheral blood. Receptor source: a man aged 80 or over with active or convalescent COVID-19.

The J gene is TRBJ2-3, the V gene TRBV7-3; 7 bases fit TRBD1. Germline V gene lookup returns CDR1 SGHTA and CDR2 FQGTGA. The V and J ends lost 8 bases and 4 bases, in that order; junction bases with no gene match: 9. This CDR3 is 14 amino acids long. The CDR3 reads CASRSDRAADTQYF. DNA of the CDR3: TGTGCCAGCCGCTCCGACAGGGCCGCAGATACGCAGTATTTT.

The V call is TRBV7-9, the J call TRBJ2-5; TRBD1 is a possible D gene (5 bases). The CDR3 has 14 amino acids. V was trimmed by 3 bases and J by 5 bases, leaving 13 bases between them. Germline V gives CDR1 SEHNR, CDR2 FQNEAQ (reference sequence). CDR3 sequence: CASSFSGMGETQYF. The CDR3 region has the DNA TGTGCCAGCAGCTTTTCAGGGATGGGGGAGACCCAGTACTTC.

The J gene is TRBJ2-7, the V gene TRBV7-8; the D gene is possibly TRBD2 (5 bases). Trimming stripped 4 bases from V and 0 bases from J, with 16 bases between. Germline V gives CDR1 SGHVS, CDR2 FQNEAQ. This CDR3 comprises 16 residues. The CDR3 DNA follows: TGTGCCAGCAGCTCGGGTTTGCGGGCCGACTCCTACGAGCAGTACTTC. Translated, it gives CASSSGLRADSYEQYF. The complete variable domain, with remaining parts taken from reference TRBV7-8 and TRBJ2-7, reads GAGVSQSPRYKVAKRGQDVALRCDPISGHVSLFWYQQALGQGPEFLTYFQNEAQLDKSGLPSDRFFAERPEGSVSTLKIQRTQQEDSAVYLCASSSGLRADSYEQYFGPGTRLTVT.

The rearrangement uses TRBV11-3 and TRBJ1-3; 7 positions match TRBD1. The ends lost 5 bases at V and 2 bases at J; junction bases unmatched: 3. Germline assignment: CDR1 SGHNT and CDR2 YENEEA. The CDR3 runs 14 residues. CDR3 region: CASSLTGPGNTIYF. The CDR3 DNA follows: TGTGCCAGCAGCCTGACAGGGCCTGGAAACACCATATATTTT. Variable domain in full (rest from reference TRBV11-3 and TRBJ1-3): EAGVVQSPRYKIIEKKQPVAFWCNPISGHNTLYWYLQNLGQGPELLIRYENEEAVDDSQLPKDRFSAERLKGVDSTLKIQPAELGDSAVYLCASSLTGPGNTIYFGEGSWLTVV.

The chain joins TRBV29-1 to TRBJ1-4; 10 bases align to TRBD1. The germline CDR1 and CDR2 sequences are SQVTM and ANQGSEA. The CDR3 consists of 14 residues. Losses at the gene ends were 1 base for V and 7 bases for J; bases not matched to a gene: 3. This CDR3 reads CSVEVWDRGEKLFF. CDR3 nucleotide sequence: TGCAGCGTTGAAGTCTGGGACAGGGGTGAAAAACTGTTTTTT.

The chain is built from TRBV19 and TRBJ2-3, with TRBD1 matching over 7 bases. CDR1 is LNHDA and CDR2 is SQIVND in the germline V gene (reference sequence). The ends lost 5 bases at V and 1 base at J; junction bases unmatched: 3. This CDR3 contains 14 residues. As DNA, the CDR3 is TGTGCCAGTAGTGGGGGACAGCGCACAGATACGCAGTATTTT. Translating it yields CASSGGQRTDTQYF.

This chain joins TRBV4-2 and TRBJ2-1; D remains ambiguous. V shed 0 bases and J shed 0 bases, with 6 bases lying between them. CDR1 LGHNA and CDR2 YNFKEQ come from the germline V gene. This CDR3 contains 15 residues. The CDR3 is CASSQDASSYNEQFF. Written as DNA, the CDR3 is TGTGCCAGCAGCCAAGATGCCAGCTCCTACAATGAGCAGTTCTTC.

The table lists this clone with a count of one. This sequence joins TRBV6-8 and TRBJ1-1; TRBD1 matches 8 bases. The CDR3 loop spans 15 amino acids. Germline CDR1 and CDR2: MNHGY and SAAAGT. Germline trimming cut 5 bases from V and 4 bases from J; bases unmatched to any gene: 9. The CDR3 protein is CASSATGARVTEAFF. The CDR3 DNA is TGTGCCAGCAGTGCGACAGGGGCGCGGGTCACTGAAGCTTTCTTT.

The chain combines TRBV18 with TRBJ1-2; D remains ambiguous. Trimming cost V 4 bases and J 2 bases, with 8 bases left between them. Germline loops: CDR1 KGHSH, CDR2 LQKENI. The CDR3 runs 13 residues. DNA of the CDR3: TGTGCCAGCTCACGGACGGGGAACTATGGCTACACCTTC. It specifies CASSRTGNYGYTF.

The V call is TRBV19, the J call TRBJ2-7; 7 bases agree with TRBD1. The CDR3 is made up of 15 amino acids. CDR1 and CDR2 from the germline V gene are LNHDA and SQIVND (reference sequence). The J segment lost 0 bases and the V segment lost 5 bases, leaving 7 bases of the junction unmatched. CDR3 protein: CASSPRDSDSYEQYF. The CDR3 DNA sequence: TGTGCCAGTAGTCCCCGGGACAGCGACTCCTACGAGCAGTACTTC.